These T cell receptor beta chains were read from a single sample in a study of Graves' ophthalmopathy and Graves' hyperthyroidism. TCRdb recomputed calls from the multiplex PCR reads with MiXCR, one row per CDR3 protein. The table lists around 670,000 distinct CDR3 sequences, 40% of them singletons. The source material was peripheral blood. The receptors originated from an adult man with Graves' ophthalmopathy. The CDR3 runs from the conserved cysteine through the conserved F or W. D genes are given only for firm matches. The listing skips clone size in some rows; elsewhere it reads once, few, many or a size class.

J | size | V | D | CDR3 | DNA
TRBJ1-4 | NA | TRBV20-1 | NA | CSANPGIQNEKLFF | TGCAGTGCAAATCCCGGAATCCAAAATGAAAAACTGTTTTTT
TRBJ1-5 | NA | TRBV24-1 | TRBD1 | CATSDQGTGGPQPQHF | TGTGCCACCAGTGACCAAGGGACAGGGGGACCTCAGCCCCAGCATTTT
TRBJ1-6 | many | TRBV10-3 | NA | CAITPSPYNSPLHF | TGTGCCATCACTCCCAGCCCCTATAATTCACCCCTCCACTTT
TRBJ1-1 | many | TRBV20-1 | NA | CSASDRQTMNTEAFF | TGCAGTGCTAGTGATCGGCAGACCATGAACACTGAAGCTTTCTTT
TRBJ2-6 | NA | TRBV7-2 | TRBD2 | CASSLSSGRANVLTF | TGTGCCAGCAGCTTATCCAGCGGGAGGGCCAACGTCCTGACTTTC
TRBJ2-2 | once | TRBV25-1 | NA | CASSYSRLAENTGELFF | TGTGCCAGCAGTTACTCGAGGCTAGCTGAGAACACCGGGGAGCTGTTTTTT
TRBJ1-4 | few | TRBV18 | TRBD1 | CASSRGTDANEKLFF | TGTGCCAGCTCGAGAGGGACAGACGCCAATGAAAAACTGTTTTTT
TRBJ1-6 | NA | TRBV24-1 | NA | CATSEGPSSPLHF | TGTGCCACCAGTGAAGGTCCGAGTTCACCCCTCCACTTT
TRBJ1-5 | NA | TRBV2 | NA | CACTRYTNQPQHF | TGTGCCTGCACGCGGTACACAAATCAGCCCCAGCATTTT
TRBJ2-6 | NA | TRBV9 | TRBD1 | CASSVVPGTGALSSGANVLTF | TGTGCCAGCAGCGTTGTTCCCGGGACAGGGGCCCTGAGCTCTGGGGCCAACGTCCTGACTTTC
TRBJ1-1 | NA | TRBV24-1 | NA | CAWSVLRGDRSEAFF | TGTGCCTGGAGTGTACTCAGGGGCGATCGTTCTGAAGCTTTCTTT
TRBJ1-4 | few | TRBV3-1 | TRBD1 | CASSHPGTGYEKLFF | TGTGCCAGCAGCCACCCCGGGACAGGGTATGAAAAACTGTTTTTT
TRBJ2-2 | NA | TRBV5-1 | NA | CASSWPTNTGELFF | TGCGCCAGCAGCTGGCCTACTAACACCGGGGAGCTGTTTTTT
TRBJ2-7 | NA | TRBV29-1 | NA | CSVAVGGHGTGEQYF | TGCAGCGTTGCCGTAGGGGGGCATGGCACCGGGGAGCAGTACTTC
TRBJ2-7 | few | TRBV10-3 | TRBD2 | CASSGGLAVRNEQYF | TGTGCCAGCAGTGGCGGACTAGCGGTCAGGAACGAGCAGTACTTC
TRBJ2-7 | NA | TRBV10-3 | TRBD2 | CAITGTSGFEQYF | TGTGCCATCACCGGGACTAGTGGGTTCGAGCAGTACTTC
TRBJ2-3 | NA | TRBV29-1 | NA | CSVEDSGGDTQYF | TGCAGCGTTGAGGACTCAGGGGGGGATACGCAGTATTTT
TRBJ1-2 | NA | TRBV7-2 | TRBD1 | CASSLDRGMGYGYTF | TGTGCCAGCAGCCTCGACAGGGGGATGGGCTATGGCTACACCTTC
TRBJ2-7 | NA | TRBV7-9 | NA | CASSFPGDSSYEQYF | TGTGCCAGCAGCTTCCCCGGGGACTCTTCCTACGAGCAGTACTTC
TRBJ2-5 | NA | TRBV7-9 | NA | CASSLDGEETQYF | TGTGCCAGCAGCTTGGACGGGGAAGAGACCCAGTACTTC
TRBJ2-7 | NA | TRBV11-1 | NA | CASSLRADRNYEQYF | TGTGCCAGCTCACTCCGCGCCGACAGGAACTACGAGCAGTACTTC
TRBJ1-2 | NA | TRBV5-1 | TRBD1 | CASSLGGTGNGYTF | TGCGCCAGCAGCTTGGGTGGGACAGGGAATGGCTACACCTTC